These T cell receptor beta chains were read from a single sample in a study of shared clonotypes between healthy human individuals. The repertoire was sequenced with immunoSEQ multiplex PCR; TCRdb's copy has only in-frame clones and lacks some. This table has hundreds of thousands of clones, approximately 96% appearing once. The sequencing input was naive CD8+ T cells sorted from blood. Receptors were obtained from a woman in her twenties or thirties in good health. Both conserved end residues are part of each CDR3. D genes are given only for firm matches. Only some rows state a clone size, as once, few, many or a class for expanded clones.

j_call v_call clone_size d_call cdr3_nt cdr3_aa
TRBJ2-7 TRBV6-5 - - TGTGCCAGCAGTTACTCGATGCGGGAGCAGTACTTC CASSYSMREQYF
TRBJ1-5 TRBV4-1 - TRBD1 TGCGCCAGCAGCCAAGAGGTGGGACAGGGGGCGAAGCCCCAGCATTTT CASSQEVGQGAKPQHF
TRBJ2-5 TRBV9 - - TGTGCCAGCAGCCGGCCCAGACAAGAGACCCAGTACTTC CASSRPRQETQYF
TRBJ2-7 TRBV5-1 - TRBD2 TGCGCCAGCAGCTTAACCCGGACTGGCCGGGTGCTAGCGGGAGGGCCCGGCTACGAGCAGTACTTC CASSLTRTGRVLAGGPGYEQYF
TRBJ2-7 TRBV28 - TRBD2 TGTGCCAGCAGCCCCCTAGCGGGAGGGGGTGAGCAGTACTTC CASSPLAGGGEQYF
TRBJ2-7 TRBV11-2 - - TGTGCCAGCAGCTTTCATAGCTCCTACGAGCAGTACTTC CASSFHSSYEQYF
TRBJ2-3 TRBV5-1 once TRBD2 TGCGCCAGCAGTCCGGAGGGAGGGTTCACAGATACGCAGTATTTT CASSPEGGFTDTQYF
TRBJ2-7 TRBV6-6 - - TGTGCCAGCAGAGACGTAGCGCGGTCCTACGAGCAGTACTTC CASRDVARSYEQYF
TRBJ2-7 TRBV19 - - TGTGCCAGTGGCCGACAGGACACCTACGAGCAGTACTTC CASGRQDTYEQYF
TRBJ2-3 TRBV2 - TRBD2 TGTGCCAGCAGTACGGGACTAGGCACAGATACGCAGTATTTT CASSTGLGTDTQYF
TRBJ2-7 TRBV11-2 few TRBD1 TGTGCCAGCAGCTACGGACAGGGGGCTGGGTACGAGCAGTACTTC CASSYGQGAGYEQYF
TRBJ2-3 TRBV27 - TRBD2 TGTGCCAGCAGTCCACTAGCGGAGCTCACAGATACGCAGTATTTT CASSPLAELTDTQYF
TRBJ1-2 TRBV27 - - TGTGCCAGCAGTTTAAATCCGTGGGGTGGGGGGGATGGCTACACCTTC CASSLNPWGGGDGYTF
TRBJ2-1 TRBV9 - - TGTGCCAGCAGCTTACTATCCGGGGCGGAAGGGTACAATGAGCAGTTCTTC CASSLLSGAEGYNEQFF
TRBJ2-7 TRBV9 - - TGTGCCAGCAGCGTATCATTGGGCCACGAGCAGTACTTC CASSVSLGHEQYF
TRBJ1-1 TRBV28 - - TGTGCCAGCAGTTTGGGGGTTCGCACTGAAGCTTTCTTT CASSLGVRTEAFF
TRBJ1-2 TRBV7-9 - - TGTGCCAGCAGCTTAGATTTAGGGGCGAGCTATGGCTACACCTTC CASSLDLGASYGYTF
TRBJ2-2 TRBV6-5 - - TGTGCCAGCAGTTCCGCCGGGGAGCTGTTTTTT CASSSAGELFF
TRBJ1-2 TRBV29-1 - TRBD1 TGCAGCGTTGCACGACAGGGAGGTGGCTACACCTTC CSVARQGGGYTF
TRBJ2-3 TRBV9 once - TGTGCCAGCAGCGTAGGTAGCATTGCAGATACGCAGTATTTT CASSVGSIADTQYF
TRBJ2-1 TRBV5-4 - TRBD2 TGTGCCAGCAGCTCTCTAGCGGGAGGGCCGTCGGAGCAGTTCTTC CASSSLAGGPSEQFF
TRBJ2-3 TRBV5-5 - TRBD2 TGTGCCAGCAGCTTGATAGCGGGAGTCACAGATACGCAGTATTTT CASSLIAGVTDTQYF
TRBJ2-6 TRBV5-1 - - TGCGCCAGCAGCTTAGGTGGCAGAGAATCTGGGGCCAACGTCCTGACTTTC CASSLGGRESGANVLTF
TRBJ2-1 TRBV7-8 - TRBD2 TGTGCCAGCAGCACCGGGACTAGCATCCCGTCTTCCGATGAGCAGTTCTTC CASSTGTSIPSSDEQFF
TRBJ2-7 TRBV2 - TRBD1 TGTGCCAGCAGCACGGGACAGGGGGTCTCCTACGAGCAGTACTTC CASSTGQGVSYEQYF
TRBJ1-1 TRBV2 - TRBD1 TGTGCCAGCAGTGAGGGACAGGGGGCGCGAAGGGGAGCTTTCTTT CASSEGQGARRGAFF
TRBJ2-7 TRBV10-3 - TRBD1 TGTGCCATCTCCCCCCGGACAGGGTCCGACGACGAGCAGTACTTC CAISPRTGSDDEQYF
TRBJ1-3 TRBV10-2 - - TGCGCCAGCAGTGGTTTAGGCCACTCTGGAAACACCATATATTTT CASSGLGHSGNTIYF
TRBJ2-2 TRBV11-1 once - TGTGCCAGCAGCCAAACCACCTGGGTGGGGGCCGGGGAGCTGTTTTTT CASSQTTWVGAGELFF
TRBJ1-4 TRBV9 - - TGTGCCAGCAGCGTAGTACCCGTCAGCAGGACTAATGAAAAACTGTTTTTT CASSVVPVSRTNEKLFF
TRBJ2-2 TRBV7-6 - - TGTGCCAGCAGTCCCTTCATCGGCACCGGGGAGCTGTTTTTT CASSPFIGTGELFF
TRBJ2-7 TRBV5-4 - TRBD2 TGTGCCAGCAGCTTCGCGGGCGGGAGCTACGAGCAGTACTTC CASSFAGGSYEQYF
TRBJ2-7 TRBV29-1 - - TGCAGCGTTGAAGTGCCAGAGTCCTACGAGCAGTACTTC CSVEVPESYEQYF
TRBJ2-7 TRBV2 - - TGTGCCAGCAGTGAGGGCGGGTTCTCCTACGAGCAGTACTTC CASSEGGFSYEQYF
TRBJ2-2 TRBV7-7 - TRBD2 TGTGCCAGCAGCTTTACAGCTAGCGGTTTCGGGGAGCTGTTTTTT CASSFTASGFGELFF
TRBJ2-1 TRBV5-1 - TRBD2 TGCGCCAGCAGCTTGGAAAGACTAGCGGGAGATAGGGATGAGCAGTTCTTC CASSLERLAGDRDEQFF
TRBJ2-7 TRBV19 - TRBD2 TGTGCCAGTAGTATTAGCGGGAGCCACGAGCAGTACTTC CASSISGSHEQYF
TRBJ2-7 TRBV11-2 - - TGTGCCAGCAGCTTAGGGGGGTCGGGAGAGCAGTACTTC CASSLGGSGEQYF
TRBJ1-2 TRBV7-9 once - TGTGCCAGCAGCTTAACATATCCCGGGGAGGACTATGGCTACACCTTC CASSLTYPGEDYGYTF
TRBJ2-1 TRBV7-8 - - TGTGCCAGCAGCTTCCCGGGGTACAATGAGCAGTTCTTC CASSFPGYNEQFF
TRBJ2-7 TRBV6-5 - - TGTGCCAGCATCCAGCAGGGGCTTGAGGACGAGCAGTACTTC CASIQQGLEDEQYF
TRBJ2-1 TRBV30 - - TGTGCCTGGAGTGCCCCTGGGGTAATCGCAGATCCATGGGAGCAGTTCTTC CAWSAPGVIADPWEQFF
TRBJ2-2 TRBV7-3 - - TGTGCCAGCAGGGAAACCCGAACAACCGGGGAGCTGTTTTTT CASRETRTTGELFF
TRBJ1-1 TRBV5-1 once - TGCGCCAGCAGCTTGGATTGGGGCACTGAAGCTTTCTTT CASSLDWGTEAFF
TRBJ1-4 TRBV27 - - TGTGCCAGCAGTTTAATAGGAGGGCAGGGACCGGGAAAACTGTTTTTT CASSLIGGQGPGKLFF
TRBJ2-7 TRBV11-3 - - TGTGCCAGCAGCTTAGGCGTAGCCTACGAGCAGTACTTC CASSLGVAYEQYF